Below, 20 T cell receptor beta chains from the same sample are listed, as sequenced in a study of a mutant IDH1 vaccine in newly diagnosed glioma. Profiled with immunoSEQ multiplex PCR; TCRdb holds only in-frame clones, not every one. The profile shows some 45,000 clones, 65% to 90% of them singletons. Time point of the sample: week 35, safety follow-up. Each dose of the vaccine consisted of 300 ug of mutant IDH1 20-mer peptide, with topical imiquimod. Which antigens these TCRs recognize remains unknown. Here the sequenced sample was PBMCs, taken from a glioma patient whose treatment included an IDH1 peptide vaccine. Source of these receptors: a woman aged 45-60 years with glioma.

The CDR3 protein is CASGPRGYTF. In nucleotides, the CDR3 is TGTGCCAGCGGACCACGGGGCTACACCTTC. The chain joins TRBV9 to TRBJ1-2; D ambiguous. CDR1 and CDR2 from the germline V gene are SGDLS and YYNGEE. This CDR3 region has 10 residues. V was clipped by 7 bases and J by 8 bases, with 9 bases between them.

This sequence joins TRBV27 and TRBJ2-3; D might be TRBD2 (6 bases). The germline V gene encodes CDR1 MNHEY and CDR2 SMNVEV (reference sequence). This CDR3 contains 17 residues. Trimming cost V 2 bases and J 5 bases, with 20 bases left between them. The CDR3 region is CASSLLVTGLRRDTQYF. The DNA of the CDR3 is TGTGCCAGCAGTTTACTAGTGACGGGACTTAGGCGAGATACGCAGTATTTT.

CDR3 sequence (DNA): TGTGCCAGCAGCGAAGGCACCTACAATCAGCCCCAGCATTTT. Its protein product is CASSEGTYNQPQHF. The V gene is TRBV13, the J gene TRBJ1-5; D unclear. Germline loops: CDR1 PRHDT, CDR2 FYEKMQ (reference sequence). The CDR3 covers 14 residues. Trimming removed 5 bases from V and 3 bases from J, with 11 bases in between.

The chain couples TRBV25-1 to TRBJ1-6; 7 bases are shared with TRBD1. After removal of 5 bases from V and 8 bases from J, the junction contained 6 bases not matched to a gene. Per germline, CDR1 MGHDK and CDR2 SYGVNS. The CDR3 loop spans 14 amino acids. The CDR3 coding sequence is TGTGCCAGCAGTTTACAGGGGACCTATTCACCCCTCCACTTT. Its translation: CASSLQGTYSPLHF.

The chain is built from TRBV28 and TRBJ1-5, with D tentatively TRBD1 (6 bases). Germline lookup yields CDR1 MDHEN and CDR2 SYDVKM. The CDR3 runs 15 residues. V lost 3 bases and J 6 bases, leaving 15 bases between the germline ends. In nucleotides, the CDR3 is TGTGCCAGCAGTTTTATAGGGGGTGCCGGTCAGCCCCAGCATTTT. Translation: CASSFIGGAGQPQHF. Full variable domain (rest looked up from reference TRBV28 and TRBJ1-5): DVKVTQSSRYLVKRTGEKVFLECVQDMDHENMFWYRQDPGLGLRLIYFSYDVKMKEKGDIPEGYSVSREKKERFSLILESASTNQTSMYLCASSFIGGAGQPQHFGDGTRLSIL.

V usage is TRBV5-4 and J usage is TRBJ2-2; 9 bases match TRBD2. The CDR3 length is 15 residues. The germline gives CDR1 SGHNT, CDR2 YYREEE (reference sequence). J was trimmed by 1 base and V by 4 bases; bases with no gene match: 2. CDR3 region: CASSGSGGNTGELFF. Here the CDR3 DNA reads TGTGCCAGCAGCGGTAGCGGGGGGAACACCGGGGAGCTGTTTTTT.

In its sample, this clone was seen once. V and J are TRBV1 and TRBJ2-1; the D call in the table, TRBD1, was not verified against the DNA. TRBV1 is a documented pseudogene. The CDR3 covers 17 residues. CDR3 protein: CTSSQDPRDRVGNEQFF. The CDR3 DNA reads TGCACCAGCAGCCAGGATCCCCGGGACAGGGTTGGGAATGAGCAGTTCTTC.

The rearrangement uses TRBV5-1 and TRBJ1-2; 7 bases match TRBD1. V lost 4 bases and J lost 0; bases outside the gene matches: 9. The CDR3 loop spans 16 amino acids. Germline CDR1 SGHRS, CDR2 YFSETQ. The CDR3 DNA is TGCGCCAGCAGCCGGGTTGAGGGGGCGTCTAACTATGGCTACACCTTC. Amino acids: CASSRVEGASNYGYTF.

On this clone: At one of its ends the junction is not consistent with the germline gene, which may arise from a read error. This chain connects TRBV6-1 to TRBJ2-7, with D hard to call. The germline CDR1 and CDR2 sequences are MNHNS and SASEGT. This CDR3 is 12 amino acids long. In nucleotides, the CDR3 is TGTGCCAGCAGGACCGGACGGGTCGGAGTGCGGTTC. Its translation: CASRTGRVGVRF.

The DNA of the CDR3 is TGTGCCAGCACCCAGGGGGAAAGAGTGTCACCCCTCCACTTT. Translating it yields CASTQGERVSPLHF. The chain is built from TRBV9 and TRBJ1-6, with 7 bases matching TRBD1. CDR3 length: 14 amino acids. Trimming removed 6 bases from V and 10 bases from J; junction bases left unmatched: 10. CDR1 and CDR2 from the germline V gene are SGDLS and YYNGEE.

This sequence joins TRBV2 and TRBJ1-3; unclear D gene. Per germline, CDR1 SNHLY and CDR2 FYNNEI. Trimming took 8 bases from V and 2 from J, leaving 10 bases between them. CDR3 length equals 13 residues. The CDR3, as DNA: TGTGCCAGCGAGGTGGCAACTGGAAACACCATATATTTT. Translation: CASEVATGNTIYF. Complete variable domain (other parts from reference TRBV2 and TRBJ1-3): EPEVTQTPSHQVTQMGQEVILRCVPISNHLYFYWYRQILGQKVEFLVSFYNNEISEKSEIFDDQFSVERPDGSNFTLKIRSTKLEDSAMYFCASEVATGNTIYFGEGSWLTVV.

The V call is TRBV19, the J call TRBJ1-5; TRBD1 matches at 7 bases. CDR1 is LNHDA and CDR2 is SQIVND in the germline V gene (reference sequence). Trimming cost V 7 bases and J 0 bases; bases outside gene matches: 9. There are 16 residues in the CDR3. CDR3 residues: CASIHRGDYSNQPQHF. CDR3 bases: TGTGCCAGTATTCACAGGGGCGACTATAGCAATCAGCCCCAGCATTTT.

The chain uses TRBV2 and TRBJ2-7, with D hard to call. V gave up 3 bases and J gave up 3 bases, with 9 bases separating them. This CDR3 has 13 residues. Germline CDR1 is SNHLY and CDR2 is FYNNEI. CDR3 sequence (DNA): TGTGCCAGCAGTGAGCTGAAGATCTACGAGCAGTACTTC. Translated: CASSELKIYEQYF. The complete variable domain, with remaining parts taken from reference TRBV2 and TRBJ2-7, reads EPEVTQTPSHQVTQMGQEVILRCVPISNHLYFYWYRQILGQKVEFLVSFYNNEISEKSEIFDDQFSVERPDGSNFTLKIRSTKLEDSAMYFCASSELKIYEQYFGPGTRLTVT.

This sequence joins TRBV6-1 and TRBJ1-4; 7 bases line up with TRBD1. CDR3 length: 11 amino acids. The V gene's germline CDR1 is MNHNS and CDR2 SASEGT. The trim removed 6 bases at V and 12 bases at J, leaving 4 bases unmatched. CDR3 region: CASRIQGELFF. CDR3 nucleotide sequence: TGTGCCAGCAGGATTCAGGGGGAACTGTTTTTT.

This clone came up once. The rearrangement links TRBV5-4 to TRBJ1-1, with 8 bases that match TRBD1. The CDR3 runs to 14 residues. V was clipped by 2 bases and J by 3 bases; unmatched bases: 3. Germline CDR1 is SGHNT and CDR2 is YYREEE (reference sequence). The CDR3 DNA reads as TGTGCCAGCAGCTTCGGACAGGGTGACACTGAAGCTTTCTTT. Translation gives CASSFGQGDTEAFF.

The genes are TRBV19 and TRBJ1-2, with D uncertain. V was trimmed by 3 bases and J by 4 bases, leaving 18 bases between them. Germline lookup yields CDR1 LNHDA and CDR2 SQIVND (reference sequence). This CDR3 has 16 residues. This CDR3 reads CASSILGRHPPYGYTF. CDR3 sequence (DNA): TGTGCCAGTAGTATCTTGGGCCGACACCCTCCCTATGGCTACACCTTC.

This clone was observed a handful of times. The genes are TRBV18 and TRBJ1-2; D is uncertain. Germline V gene sequence: CDR1 KGHSH, CDR2 LQKENI. The CDR3 is made up of 12 amino acids. V dropped 3 bases and J dropped 3 bases, with 5 bases sitting between them. CDR3 DNA: TGTGCCAGCTCACCTACGGACTATGGCTACACCTTC. This gives the protein CASSPTDYGYTF.

In this sample, this clone turned up once. In nucleotides, the CDR3 is TGTGCCAGCACGGCGCCAGGGGGCTGGAACACTGAAGCTTTCTTT. This encodes CASTAPGGWNTEAFF. The V gene is TRBV28, the J gene TRBJ1-1, with 8 bases that match TRBD1. The CDR3 contains 15 residues. Germline loops: CDR1 MDHEN, CDR2 SYDVKM. The V and J ends lost 7 bases and 1 base, in that order; junction bases with no gene match: 8.

This clone has only a few counts. The CDR3 sequence: CASSSTRSGDETQYF. The CDR3 DNA follows: TGTGCCAGCAGCTCCACCCGATCAGGGGACGAGACCCAGTACTTC. This rearrangement joins TRBV9 to TRBJ2-5, with D possibly being TRBD1 (6 bases). Germline CDR1 and CDR2: SGDLS and YYNGEE. V lost 4 bases and J 5 bases, leaving 18 bases between the germline ends. The CDR3 totals 15 residues. The full variable domain, rest sourced from reference TRBV9 and TRBJ2-5, is DSGVTQTPKHLITATGQRVTLRCSPRSGDLSVYWYQQSLDQGLQFLIQYYNGEERAKGNILERFSAQQFPDLHSELNLSSLELGDSALYFCASSSTRSGDETQYFGPGTRLLVL.

The chain couples TRBV9 to TRBJ1-1; possibly TRBD1 for D (5 bases). The germline V gene has CDR1 SGDLS and CDR2 YYNGEE. The V gene lost 3 bases and the J gene lost 7 bases, with 13 bases spanning the gap. CDR3 size: 13 residues. CDR3 in amino acids: CASSADLGDEAFF. For the CDR3, the DNA is TGTGCCAGCAGCGCGGACTTGGGGGATGAAGCTTTCTTT. Supplemented by reference TRBV9 and TRBJ1-1, the full variable domain reads DSGVTQTPKHLITATGQRVTLRCSPRSGDLSVYWYQQSLDQGLQFLIQYYNGEERAKGNILERFSAQQFPDLHSELNLSSLELGDSALYFCASSADLGDEAFFGQGTRLTVV.